The clone carrying this T cell receptor beta chain was seen a handful of times. Unique molecular identifiers were built into the TCRbeta library. One entry per CDR3 protein, called by TCRdb with MiXCR from the PCR reads. The data show about 400,000 distinct CDR3 sequences, around 16% seen once. This entry belongs to a study of T-cell reconstitution after alpha-beta-depleted transplantation in children. V lost 0 bases to trimming and J lost 2 bases; unmatched junction nucleotides: 11. The CDR3 runs to 17 residues. CDR1 and CDR2 from the germline V gene are DFQATT and SNEGSKA (reference sequence). The specimen was PBMCs, mostly from graft donor cells, collected 360 days after TCRalphabeta/CD19-depleted stem cell transplant. The TCR was taken from a boy under two years old who had a stem cell transplant for Wiskott-Aldrich syndrome, so the T cells may come from the graft donor. This chain joins TRBV20-1 and TRBJ2-7, with TRBD2 matching 9 bases. The CDR3 DNA reads as TGCAGTGCTAGAGATTCTCTAGCGGGATCTTTAACCTACGAGCAGTACTTC. Amino acid sequence: CSARDSLAGSLTYEQYF.